Following are 4 T cell receptor beta chains from one sample sequenced in a study of blood T cell repertoires in COVID-19. Libraries were prepared by immunoSEQ multiplex PCR; TCRdb keeps only in-frame clonotypes and omits some of them. The data contain some 520,000 clones, roughly 89% of them singletons. Material: peripheral blood. These receptors came from a man between 18 and 35 years old with COVID-19, enrolled during active disease.

J is TRBJ2-5 and V is TRBV5-1, with D uncertain. The germline CDR1 and CDR2 sequences are SGHRS and YFSETQ. This CDR3 contains 15 residues. V was pared by 4 bases and J by 3 bases, with 16 bases between. CDR3 residues: CASSIYTGAEETQYF. For the CDR3, the DNA is TGCGCCAGCAGCATATACACGGGTGCGGAAGAGACCCAGTACTTC. The entire variable domain, with the rest obtained from reference TRBV5-1 and TRBJ2-5, is as follows: KAGVTQTPRYLIKTRGQQVTLSCSPISGHRSVSWYQQTPGQGLQFLFEYFSETQRNKGNFPGRFSGRQFSNSRSEMNVSTLELGDSALYLCASSIYTGAEETQYFGPGTRLLVL.

J is TRBJ2-3 and V is TRBV6-5, with no clear D. Germline V gives CDR1 MNHEY, CDR2 SVGAGI. The CDR3 totals 11 residues. V was clipped by 6 bases and J by 2 bases, with 3 bases between them. For the CDR3, the DNA is TGTGCCAGCAGCAACACAGATACGCAGTATTTT. It codes for CASSNTDTQYF.

This chain connects TRBV18 to TRBJ1-2; 9 bases line up with TRBD1. Trimming cost V 0 bases and J 8 bases; bases outside gene matches: 4. There are 14 residues in the CDR3. Germline loops: CDR1 KGHSH, CDR2 LQKENI. As DNA, the CDR3 is TGTGCCAGCTCACCACCGGGACAGGGCTACGGCTACACCTTC. It is translated as CASSPPGQGYGYTF.

V gene TRBV9 combines with J gene TRBJ1-6; 7 bases fit TRBD1. V lost 4 bases to trimming and J lost 7 bases; unmatched junction nucleotides: 14. Germline CDR1 and CDR2: SGDLS and YYNGEE. This CDR3 is 17 amino acids long. In nucleotides, the CDR3 is TGTGCCAGCAGCCCACGACCAGGGACAGCCGTCAATTCACCCCTCCACTTT. Translation gives CASSPRPGTAVNSPLHF.